This T cell receptor beta chain comes out of a study of cytomegalovirus exposure and HLA in healthy donors. PCR was performed using 60 Vbeta and 13 Jbeta primers. Only in-frame clones appear in the TCRdb table, and some are missing; sequencing was by immunoSEQ multiplex PCR. The sample has under 100,000 clones, around 80% seen once. Study outcomes and limitations: Common viral pathogens were later found to be apparently linked to several of the most significant clusters.

Looked up from germline, CDR1 is SNHLY and CDR2 is FYNNEI. The CDR3 is made up of 12 amino acids. The ends were cut back, 2 bases at V and 6 bases at J, with 5 bases in the middle. Concerning this clone itself: Its matching antigen is unknown.

Sequences were obtained from PBMCs. This receptor was obtained from a human donor in good health. The gene calls are TRBV2 and TRBJ2-1; perhaps TRBD2 as D (5 bases). CDR3 nucleotides: TGTGCCAGCAGTGAACGGGGCAATGAGCAGTTCTTC. It is translated as CASSERGNEQFF. The whole variable domain, filled in from reference TRBV2 and TRBJ2-1, reads EPEVTQTPSHQVTQMGQEVILRCVPISNHLYFYWYRQILGQKVEFLVSFYNNEISEKSEIFDDQFSVERPDGSNFTLKIRSTKLEDSAMYFCASSERGNEQFFGPGTRLTVL.